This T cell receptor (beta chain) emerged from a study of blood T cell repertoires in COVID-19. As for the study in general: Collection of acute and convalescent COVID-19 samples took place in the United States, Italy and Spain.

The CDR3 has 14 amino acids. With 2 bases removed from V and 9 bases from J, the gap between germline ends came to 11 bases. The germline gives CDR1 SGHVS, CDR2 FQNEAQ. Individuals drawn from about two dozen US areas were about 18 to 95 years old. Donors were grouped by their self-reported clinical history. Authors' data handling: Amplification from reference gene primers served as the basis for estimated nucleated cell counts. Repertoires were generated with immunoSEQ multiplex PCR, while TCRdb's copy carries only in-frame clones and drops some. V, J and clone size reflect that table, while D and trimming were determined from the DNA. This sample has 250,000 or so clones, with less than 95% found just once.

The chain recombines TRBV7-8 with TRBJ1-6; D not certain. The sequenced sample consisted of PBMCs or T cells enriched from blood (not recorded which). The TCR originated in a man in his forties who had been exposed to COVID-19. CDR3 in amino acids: CASSLSPGSSPLHF. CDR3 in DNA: TGTGCCAGCAGCTTATCACCCGGGAGTTCACCCCTCCACTTT.